This is a list of T cell receptor beta chains from one sample in a study of T cells in Graves' hyperthyroidism and ophthalmopathy. From the multiplex PCR reads, TCRdb called clonotypes with MiXCR, one entry per CDR3 protein. Here the sample spans about half a million distinct CDR3 sequences, 20% to 25% being singletons. Sequenced sample: blood. The receptors here all came from a woman in her seventies with Graves' ophthalmopathy. CDR3s include the opening cysteine and the closing phenylalanine or tryptophan. A D gene is named only where the DNA matches it firmly. Rows may omit the clone size; those that give it use once, few, many or a size class.

CDR3nt,CDR3aa,d_gene,j_gene,abundance,v_gene
TGTGCCAGCAGCTTGAGCTCCCTAGCCGGCTCCGAGCAGTACTTC,CASSLSSLAGSEQYF,NA,TRBJ2-7,NA,TRBV11-3
TGTGCCAGCAGTTTCTGGTTACAGCGCCTACCCACAGATACGCAGTATTTT,CASSFWLQRLPTDTQYF,NA,TRBJ2-3,many,TRBV12-3/TRBV12-4
TGCAGTGCTAGAGATTGGGGAGAGGGTAATTCACCCCTCCACTTT,CSARDWGEGNSPLHF,NA,TRBJ1-6,many,TRBV20-1
TGTGCCGGCAGCCAAGCGGGGGAGTTCGATGAGCAGTTCTTC,CAGSQAGEFDEQFF,TRBD2,TRBJ2-1,NA,TRBV7-9
TGTGCCAGTAGCAGGACAGGGGACTTCACCGGGGAGCTGTTTTTT,CASSRTGDFTGELFF,TRBD1,TRBJ2-2,NA,TRBV19
TGCAGTGCCGACCCAGACAGGAGAGGTGAAAAACTGTTTTTT,CSADPDRRGEKLFF,NA,TRBJ1-4,few,TRBV20-1
TGTGCCAGCAGCTCGGCCAGGGGGAACTATGGCTACACCTTC,CASSSARGNYGYTF,TRBD1,TRBJ1-2,few,TRBV7-9
TGTGCCAGCAGTTACACCGGGACTAGCGTGAGCAATGAGCAGTTCTTC,CASSYTGTSVSNEQFF,TRBD2,TRBJ2-1,few,TRBV6-6
TGTGCCAGCAGCTTAGAGGCAGGGGCCGTAGTAAACACTGAAGCTTTCTTT,CASSLEAGAVVNTEAFF,NA,TRBJ1-1,few,TRBV13
TGTGCCACCAGCAGAGGAAGCGTAGTGGGGGTCTCCTACGAGCAGTACTTC,CATSRGSVVGVSYEQYF,NA,TRBJ2-7,NA,TRBV15
TGTGCCGCTCCGGGACAGGGGGCGAGGAACACTGAAGCTTTCTTT,CAAPGQGARNTEAFF,TRBD1,TRBJ1-1,many,TRBV6-1
TGTGCCAGCAGGGACAACACCGGGGAGCTGTTTTTT,CASRDNTGELFF,NA,TRBJ2-2,many,TRBV2